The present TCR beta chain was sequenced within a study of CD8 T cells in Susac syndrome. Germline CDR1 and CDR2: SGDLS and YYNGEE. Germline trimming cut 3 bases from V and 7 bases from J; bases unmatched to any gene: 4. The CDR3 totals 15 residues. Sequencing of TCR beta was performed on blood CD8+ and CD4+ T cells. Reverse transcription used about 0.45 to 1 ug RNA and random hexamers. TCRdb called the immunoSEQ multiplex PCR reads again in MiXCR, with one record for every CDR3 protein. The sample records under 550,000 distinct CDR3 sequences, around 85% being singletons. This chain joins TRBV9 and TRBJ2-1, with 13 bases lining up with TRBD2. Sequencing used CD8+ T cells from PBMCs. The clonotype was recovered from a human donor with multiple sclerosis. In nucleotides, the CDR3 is TGTGCCAGCAGCGCCGGGACTAGCGGGACAAATGAGCAGTTCTTC. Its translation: CASSAGTSGTNEQFF.